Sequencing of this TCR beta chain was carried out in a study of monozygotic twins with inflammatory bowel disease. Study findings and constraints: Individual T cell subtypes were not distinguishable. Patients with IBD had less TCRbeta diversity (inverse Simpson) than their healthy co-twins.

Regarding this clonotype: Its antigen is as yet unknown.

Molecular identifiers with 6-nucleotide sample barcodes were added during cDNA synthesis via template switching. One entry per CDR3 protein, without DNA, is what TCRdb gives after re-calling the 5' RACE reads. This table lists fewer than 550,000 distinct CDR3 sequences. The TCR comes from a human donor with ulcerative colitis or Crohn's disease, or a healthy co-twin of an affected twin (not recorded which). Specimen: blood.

The CDR3 reads CASNSRPGQLKLTSYNEQFF. The chain joins TRBV28 to TRBJ2-1; absent DNA, TCRdb's TRBD1 call cannot be checked. This CDR3 region has 20 residues. Germline CDR1 is MDHEN and CDR2 is SYDVKM.